A single sample gave rise to the 20 T cell receptor beta chains below, sequenced in a study of CD8 T cells in ankylosing spondylitis. TCRdb called the 5' RACE reads again in MiXCR, with one record for every CDR3 protein. The data hold around 150,000 distinct CDR3 sequences, with about 18% observed a single time. Sequenced: blood, either unsorted or a sorted T cell fraction (not recorded which). All receptors derive from a male donor with ankylosing spondylitis or in good health (not recorded which).

This clonotype has just a few counts. The V call is TRBV10-3, the J call TRBJ2-1, with 12 bases identical to TRBD2. CDR1 and CDR2 (germline): ENHRY, SYGVKD. Losses at the gene ends were 2 bases for V and 5 bases for J; bases not matched to a gene: 4. The CDR3 loop spans 16 amino acids. The CDR3 is CAISERGLAGNNEQFF. The CDR3 DNA reads as TGTGCCATCAGTGAGAGGGGACTAGCGGGTAACAATGAGCAGTTCTTC.

This clonotype was observed at least ten times. This chain links TRBV20-1 with TRBJ2-4; D is unresolved. CDR3 length equals 14 residues. The germline CDR1 and CDR2 sequences are DFQATT and SNEGSKA (reference sequence). The V end lost 4 bases, the J end lost 0 bases, and 10 bases lay between the germline ends. CDR3 sequence: CSAMGGEAKNIQYF. For the CDR3, the DNA is TGCAGTGCTATGGGTGGGGAAGCCAAAAACATTCAGTACTTC.

The gene calls are TRBV5-1 and TRBJ2-7; D possibly corresponds to TRBD1 (5 bases). Per the germline V gene, CDR1 is SGHRS and CDR2 is YFSETQ. The CDR3 spans 14 residues. Trimming pared 2 bases from V and 2 bases from J, leaving 11 bases between. The CDR3 loop is CASSFDSQTYEQYF. In DNA, the CDR3 is TGCGCCAGCAGCTTTGACAGCCAAACCTACGAGCAGTACTTC.

This clonotype was observed many times. The rearrangement uses TRBV5-1 and TRBJ1-4; 10 positions match TRBD1. V trimming: 4 bases; J trimming: 8 bases; junction bases outside the gene matches: 8. In germline, CDR1 is SGHRS, CDR2 YFSETQ. CDR3 length: 15 residues. This CDR3 is CASSPPGQGNEKLFF. CDR3 DNA sequence: TGCGCCAGCAGCCCCCCGGGACAGGGGAACGAAAAACTGTTTTTT.

Of note for this clonotype: One junction end disagrees with the germline gene, perhaps due to a read error. V gene TRBV2 combines with J gene TRBJ1-5; 8 nucleotides agree with TRBD1. CDR3 size: 14 residues. The germline CDR1 and CDR2 sequences are SNHLY and FYNNEI. The CDR3 region is CAGSPQGVNQPQHF. DNA of the CDR3: TGTGCCGGCAGTCCACAGGGGGTAAACCAGCCCCAGCATTTT.

The chain carries TRBV27 and TRBJ1-2, with 11 bases lining up with TRBD1. V dropped 0 bases and J dropped 4; count of bases not matched to a gene: 4. The CDR3 length is 16 residues. The germline CDR1 and CDR2 sequences are MNHEY and SMNVEV (reference sequence). The CDR3 sequence is CASSLSRTGGAYGYTF. The CDR3 bases are TGTGCCAGCAGTTTATCTCGGACAGGGGGCGCCTATGGCTACACCTTC.

The chain has TRBV7-2 and TRBJ2-7; tentatively, D is TRBD2 (6 bases). Trimming took off 4 bases at V and 5 bases at J, with 12 bases between the two ends. CDR1 is SGHTA, CDR2 FQGNSA, per germline. The CDR3 sequence is 13 residues long. The CDR3 DNA reads TGTGCCAGCAGCTCCCTTCGCGGGGACGAGCAGTACTTC. Protein sequence: CASSSLRGDEQYF.

The genes are TRBV20-1 and TRBJ1-5; D not certain. Germline V gene data show CDR1 as DFQATT and CDR2 as SNEGSKA (reference sequence). The CDR3 is 16 residues long. V lost 3 bases to trimming and J lost 1 base, with 16 bases between them. CDR3 DNA: TGCAGTGCTAGCGGCTCAAGGGTTGGGAGCAATCAGCCCCAGCATTTT. Its translation is CSASGSRVGSNQPQHF.

CDR3 DNA: TGCGCCAGCAGCTGGGACAGTAGCTCCTACAATGAGCAGTTCTTC. This codes for CASSWDSSSYNEQFF. The genes are TRBV5-1 and TRBJ2-1; 7 positions agree with TRBD1. Trimming removed 3 bases from V and 0 bases from J; junction bases left unmatched: 3. This CDR3 has 15 residues. CDR1 is SGHRS, CDR2 YFSETQ, per germline.

This clonotype has just a few counts. V gene TRBV27 combines with J gene TRBJ2-1; TRBD2 matches at 7 bases. Trimming cost V 5 bases and J 9 bases; bases outside gene matches: 10. The CDR3 runs 14 residues. Germline CDR1 reads MNHEY; CDR2 reads SMNVEV (reference sequence). The CDR3 region has the DNA TGTGCCAGCAGTACCACGCGGGAGCAGGTTGAGCAGTTCTTC. Its translation is CASSTTREQVEQFF.

This clonotype was observed many times. The chain recombines TRBV5-1 with TRBJ2-4; D remains ambiguous. The CDR3 is made up of 12 amino acids. Germline CDR1 SGHRS, CDR2 YFSETQ. Deletions cut 4 bases from V and 5 bases from J, with 7 bases between. CDR3 protein: CASSPRQNIQYF. CDR3 DNA sequence: TGCGCCAGCAGCCCCCGCCAAAACATTCAGTACTTC.

In its sample, this clonotype was seen a few times. The chain's CDR3 is CASSQERTDEYNEQFF. CDR3 nucleotides: TGTGCCAGCAGCCAGGAAAGGACAGACGAGTACAATGAGCAGTTCTTC. J is TRBJ2-1 and V is TRBV3-1; D is possibly TRBD1 (6 bases). The ends were cut back, 3 bases at V and 4 bases at J, with 16 bases in the middle. Looked up from germline, CDR1 is LGHDT and CDR2 is YNNKEL (reference sequence). This CDR3 is 16 amino acids long.

In its sample, this clonotype was seen many times. V is TRBV25-1 and J is TRBJ1-2, with D perhaps matching TRBD1 (5 bases). The CDR3 consists of 13 residues. Germline lookup yields CDR1 MGHDK and CDR2 SYGVNS. The germline V and J ends were trimmed by 6 bases and 6 bases, with 14 bases remaining between them. CDR3 sequence: CASRGLKADGYTF. CDR3 in DNA: TGTGCCAGCAGGGGACTCAAAGCTGATGGCTACACCTTC.

This chain uses TRBV20-1 with TRBJ1-5; 9 nucleotides match TRBD1. Trimming took 5 bases from V and 4 from J; bases not matched to a gene: 6. This CDR3 is built from 14 residues. Germline CDR1 is DFQATT and CDR2 is SNEGSKA (reference sequence). The CDR3 protein is CSASATGGNQPQHF. The CDR3 DNA reads TGCAGTGCTTCCGCGACAGGGGGGAATCAGCCCCAGCATTTT.

The chain couples TRBV29-1 to TRBJ1-1; the D is unclear. Trimming took off 5 bases at V and 3 bases at J, with 13 bases between the two ends. Germline V lookup: CDR1 SQVTM, CDR2 ANQGSEA. The CDR3 is made up of 13 amino acids. DNA of the CDR3: TGCAGCGTTCAGGCCGGGGAGTACACTGAAGCTTTCTTT. This codes for CSVQAGEYTEAFF.

The gene calls are TRBV28 and TRBJ1-2; tentative D call: TRBD1 (5 bases). Per germline, CDR1 MDHEN and CDR2 SYDVKM. The V and J ends lost 6 bases and 7 bases respectively, with 15 bases between them. The length of the CDR3 is 13 residues. CDR3 DNA sequence: TGTGCCAGCAGGCGACTACAGGTTGCTGGCTACACCTTC. This translates into CASRRLQVAGYTF.

The chain recombines TRBV15 with TRBJ1-2; no clear D. V was clipped by 4 bases and J by 8 bases, with 14 bases between them. This CDR3 region has 13 residues. Per the germline V gene, CDR1 is LNHNV and CDR2 is YYDKDF (reference sequence). Here the CDR3 reads CATSTPNKVGYTF. The CDR3 DNA reads as TGTGCCACCAGCACTCCCAACAAAGTAGGCTACACCTTC.

This clonotype was counted a few times. V and J are TRBV20-1 and TRBJ2-1; tentatively, D is TRBD2 (6 bases). CDR1 DFQATT and CDR2 SNEGSKA come from the germline V gene (reference sequence). V lost 5 bases and J 1 base, leaving 21 bases between the germline ends. The CDR3 covers 17 residues. CDR3 amino acids: CSALTRLLSGSYNEQFF. Here the CDR3 DNA reads TGCAGTGCTCTTACCCGCTTGCTTAGCGGTTCCTACAATGAGCAGTTCTTC.

This clonotype was observed a handful of times. The chain has TRBV7-8 and TRBJ2-3; 8 nucleotides align to TRBD2. Germline CDR1 is SGHVS and CDR2 is FQNEAQ. The CDR3 is 14 residues long. Losses at the gene ends were 2 bases for V and 8 bases for J; bases not matched to a gene: 6. The CDR3, as DNA: TGTGCCAGCAGCTTACTACGGACTAGCTCTACGCAGTATTTT. It codes for CASSLLRTSSTQYF.

This clonotype came up many times. The chain carries TRBV5-1 and TRBJ2-2; 7 bases align to TRBD1. With V trimmed by 0 bases and J by 7 bases, 9 bases remained unmatched. This CDR3 region has 16 residues. Looked up from germline, CDR1 is SGHRS and CDR2 is YFSETQ. This CDR3 reads CASSLAGTERVGELFF. The DNA for the CDR3 is TGCGCCAGCAGCTTGGCCGGGACAGAGCGCGTCGGGGAGCTGTTTTTT. The variable domain in full, completed from reference TRBV5-1 and TRBJ2-2, reads KAGVTQTPRYLIKTRGQQVTLSCSPISGHRSVSWYQQTPGQGLQFLFEYFSETQRNKGNFPGRFSGRQFSNSRSEMNVSTLELGDSALYLCASSLAGTERVGELFFGEGSRLTVL.